This entry is about one T cell receptor beta chain. Its antigen is undetermined. The data originate from a study of cytomegalovirus exposure and HLA in healthy donors. Between the trimmed V and J ends, which lost 2 bases and 4 bases, there was a span of 27 bases. Germline CDR1 reads WNHNN; CDR2 reads SYGVQD (reference sequence). This CDR3 is built from 19 residues. Primers: 60 Vbeta forward and 13 Jbeta reverse. This table comes from immunoSEQ multiplex PCR, and its TCRdb copy is limited to in-frame clones, with some not included. Of about 140,000 clones in the sample, around three quarters are singletons; the top ten hold less than 2%. Study-wide findings and caveats: HLA alleles showed associations with 16,951 TCR beta sequences in a later analysis, at a 0.05 false discovery rate. Trimming of TCR beta V- and J-genes showed a link, identified in a later analysis, to a missense DCLRE1C variant.

The chain links TRBV10-1 to TRBJ2-7; tentative D call: TRBD1 (6 bases). The TCR originated in a man aged 35 to 55 in good health and CMV-seronegative. The sequenced sample consisted of PBMCs. CDR3 region: CASSEPKTGSGEPSYEQYF. CDR3 bases: TGCGCCAGCAGTGAGCCCAAAACAGGGTCCGGGGAACCCTCTTACGAGCAGTACTTC.